This passage covers 2 T cell receptor beta chains from one sample sequenced in a study of regulatory T cells in long-lasting Graves disease. To make TCR beta libraries, researchers used iRepertoire HTBI primers and Arm-PCR of CDR3 regions. TCRdb recomputed calls from the multiplex PCR reads with MiXCR, one row per CDR3 protein. Seen here are roughly 700,000 distinct CDR3 sequences, around 30% observed once, and the top ten hold roughly 40%. Noted time point: persistent/refractory GD, antithyroid drugs over 5 years with positive TRAb. Construction of the TCR library relied on RNA isolated from PBMCs. Specimen: peripheral blood mononuclear cells (PBMCs), collected when the disease was refractory, from a patient treated with antithyroid drugs. These receptors all stem from a female donor with Graves disease.

The V call is TRBV19, the J call TRBJ2-7; D unclear. V was cut by 3 bases and J by 3 bases, with 24 bases left in between. The CDR3 consists of 18 residues. Germline CDR1 is LNHDA and CDR2 is SQIVND (reference sequence). The CDR3 DNA is TGTGCCAGTAGTATCAAGGCGGTCGGAATAGCCCCTGTCTACGAGCAGTACTTC. This translates into CASSIKAVGIAPVYEQYF. Complete variable domain (other parts from reference TRBV19 and TRBJ2-7): DGGITQSPKYLFRKEGQNVTLSCEQNLNHDAMYWYRQDPGQGLRLIYYSQIVNDFQKGDIAEGYSVSREKKESFPLTVTSAQKNPTAFYLCASSIKAVGIAPVYEQYFGPGTRLTVT.

The V and J genes are TRBV12-3 or TRBV12-4 and TRBJ1-1, with D perhaps TRBD1 (5 bases). Trimming cost V 9 bases and J 1 base, with 12 bases left between them. The CDR3 totals 13 residues. CDR3 region: CASKGLPNTEAFF. CDR3 coding DNA: TGTGCCAGTAAGGGACTTCCGAACACTGAAGCTTTCTTT.